One T cell receptor (beta chain) is described in this entry. The sample is drawn from a study of blood T cell repertoires in COVID-19. Trimming removed 1 base from V and 0 bases from J, with 11 bases in between. This CDR3 region has 16 residues. Germline V CDR1 and CDR2: LGHNA, YSLEER. Libraries were prepared by immunoSEQ multiplex PCR; TCRdb keeps only in-frame clonotypes and omits some of them. The sample yields more than 50,000 clones, about 74% seen once. The sample was peripheral blood. The source is a woman aged 80 or over with acute or convalescent COVID-19. The chain is built from TRBV4-3 and TRBJ2-3; D not certain. CDR3 amino acids: CASSQGSTPSTDTQYF. For the CDR3, the DNA is TGCGCCAGCAGCCAAGGGTCGACACCCAGCACAGATACGCAGTATTTT.